Presented here are 8 T cell receptor beta chains from one specimen sequenced in a study of OX40 agonist ivuxolimab in advanced cancers. Produced via immunoSEQ multiplex PCR; TCRdb's table is partial and in-frame only. This sample has approximately 91,000 clones; around 86% occur once, and the top ten carry less than 2%. The source was CD4+ or CD8+ T cells sorted from blood, collected in a trial of the OX40 agonist ivuxolimab. These receptors all stem from an adult with an advanced solid tumor such as melanoma, head and neck, liver or kidney cancer.

V usage is TRBV6-6 and J usage is TRBJ2-1; D remains unclear. The germline CDR1 and CDR2 sequences are MNHNY and SVGAGI (reference sequence). This CDR3 spans 12 amino acids. V was pared by 8 bases and J by 1 base, with 6 bases between. The CDR3 coding sequence is TGTGCCAGCTACAGTTCCTACAATGAGCAGTTCTTC. Amino acid sequence: CASYSSYNEQFF.

The rearrangement joins TRBV7-2 to TRBJ2-1, with TRBD2 matching 7 bases. With 3 bases clipped from V and 4 bases from J, the junction kept 9 bases outside the gene matches. The CDR3 has 16 residues. Germline V CDR1 and CDR2: SGHTA, FQGNSA. CDR3: CASSLISGAVYNEQFF. The CDR3 nucleotides read TGTGCCAGCAGCTTGATAAGCGGGGCTGTATACAATGAGCAGTTCTTC.

The sample holds a few counts of this clone. The chain joins TRBV7-9 to TRBJ1-5; D is unresolved. The germline V and J ends were trimmed by 8 bases and 0 bases, with 11 bases remaining between them. CDR3 length: 14 amino acids. Germline values: CDR1 SEHNR, CDR2 FQNEAQ (reference sequence). Here the CDR3 DNA reads TGTGCCAGCGGTGGGCAGGCTAGCAATCAGCCCCAGCATTTT. This encodes CASGGQASNQPQHF.

The count of this clone is one. The V call is TRBV19, the J call TRBJ1-4, with a weak D call TRBD1 (6 bases). The CDR3 has 14 amino acids. Germline loops: CDR1 LNHDA, CDR2 SQIVND (reference sequence). The V gene lost 3 bases and the J gene lost 8 bases, with 13 bases spanning the gap. CDR3 nucleotide sequence: TGTGCCAGTAGTATGGGGGCGCCTGGGGAAAAACTGTTTTTT. Its translation is CASSMGAPGEKLFF.

This clone was observed once. The chain carries TRBV19 and TRBJ2-7; 7 bases match TRBD1. The CDR3 runs to 16 residues. V lost 3 bases and J lost 3; bases outside the gene matches: 11. Looked up from germline, CDR1 is LNHDA and CDR2 is SQIVND (reference sequence). CDR3 in amino acids: CASSISFRTGGYEQYF. CDR3 coding DNA: TGTGCCAGTAGTATTTCTTTCCGGACAGGAGGCTACGAGCAGTACTTC.

The chain joins TRBV7-9 to TRBJ2-5; TRBD2 is a possible D gene (5 bases). The J call is doubtful: the DNA matches TRBJ2-7 better. CDR3 size: 13 residues. Germline loops: CDR1 SEHNR, CDR2 FQNEAQ (reference sequence). Written as DNA, the CDR3 is TGTGCCAGCAGCTTAGCCCGAGGGTACGAGCAGTACTTC. Translated, it gives CASSLARGYEQYF.

CDR3 sequence reads: CASRDGQGAAQYF. The CDR3 bases are TGCGCCAGCAGAGACGGACAGGGGGCGGCGCAGTATTTT. This rearrangement joins TRBV5-1 to TRBJ2-3; 11 bases fit TRBD1. This CDR3 spans 13 amino acids. CDR1 SGHRS and CDR2 YFSETQ come from the germline V gene. The V gene end was trimmed by 5 bases and the J gene end by 10 bases; junction bases not matched to a gene: 6.

V usage is TRBV6-5 and J usage is TRBJ1-3; D ambiguous. The length of the CDR3 is 15 residues. Germline lookup yields CDR1 MNHEY and CDR2 SVGAGI. The V and J ends lost 2 bases and 0 bases respectively, with 8 bases between them. The CDR3 DNA is TGTGCCAGCAGTTACCGGGCCAGCTCTGGAAACACCATATATTTT. It codes for CASSYRASSGNTIYF.